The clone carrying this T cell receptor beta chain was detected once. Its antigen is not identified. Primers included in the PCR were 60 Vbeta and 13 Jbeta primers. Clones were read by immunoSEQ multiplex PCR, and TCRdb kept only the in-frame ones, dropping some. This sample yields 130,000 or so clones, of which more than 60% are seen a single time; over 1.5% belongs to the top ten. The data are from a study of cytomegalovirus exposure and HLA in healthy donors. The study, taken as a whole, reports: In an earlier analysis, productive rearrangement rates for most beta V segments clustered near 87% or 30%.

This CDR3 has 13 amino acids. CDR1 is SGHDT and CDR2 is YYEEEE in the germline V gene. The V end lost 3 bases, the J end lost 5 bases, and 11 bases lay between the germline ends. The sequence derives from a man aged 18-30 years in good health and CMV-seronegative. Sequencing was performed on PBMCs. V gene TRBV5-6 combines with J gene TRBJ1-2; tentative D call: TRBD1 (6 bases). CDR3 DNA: TGTGCCAGCAGCTCCGGGGGGCCTTATGGCTACACCTTC. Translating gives CASSSGGPYGYTF. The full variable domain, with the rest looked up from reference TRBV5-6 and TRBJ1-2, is DAGVTQSPTHLIKTRGQQVTLRCSPKSGHDTVSWYQQALGQGPQFIFQYYEEEERQRGNFPDRFSGHQFPNYSSELNVNALLLGDSALYLCASSSGGPYGYTFGSGTRLTVV.